Listed below are T cell receptor beta chains from one sample, sequenced in a study of blood T cell repertoires in COVID-19. Assay: immunoSEQ multiplex PCR; the TCRdb copy retains only in-frame clones and omits some. The sample records around 230,000 clones, 70% to 85% being singletons. The sample taken for sequencing was PBMCs or T cells enriched from blood (not recorded which). The receptors here all came from a man aged 40-55 years who had recovered from COVID-19. CDR3s include the opening cysteine and the closing phenylalanine or tryptophan. The D gene is left open where the match is weak. Not all rows give a size; the values are once, few, many and, for expanded clones, a class.

j_call: TRBJ2-5
v_call: TRBV13
d_call: .
clone_size: .
cdr3_nt: TGTGCCAGCAGCTGGACACGCCAAGAGACCCAGTACTTC
cdr3_aa: CASSWTRQETQYF

j_call: TRBJ2-5
v_call: TRBV9
d_call: TRBD2
clone_size: .
cdr3_nt: TGTGCCAGCAGCGTGGCAGCGGGATCCCCTATCGACCAAGAGACCCAGTACTTC
cdr3_aa: CASSVAAGSPIDQETQYF

j_call: TRBJ1-1
v_call: TRBV25-1
d_call: TRBD1
clone_size: .
cdr3_nt: TGTGCCAGCAGTGAAGCAGGGGGCAGCAACACTGAAGCTTTCTTT
cdr3_aa: CASSEAGGSNTEAFF

j_call: TRBJ2-6
v_call: TRBV7-9
d_call: .
clone_size: .
cdr3_nt: TGTGCCAGCAGCCCATCCGGGGTGACCGGGGCCAACGTCCTGACTTTC
cdr3_aa: CASSPSGVTGANVLTF

j_call: TRBJ1-1
v_call: TRBV6-5
d_call: .
clone_size: .
cdr3_nt: TGTGCCAGCAGTTCTGCCCGGGGCACTGAAGCTTTCTTT
cdr3_aa: CASSSARGTEAFF

j_call: TRBJ2-1
v_call: TRBV5-1
d_call: .
clone_size: .
cdr3_nt: TGCGCCAGCAGCTTCTCGGGCTGGACGGCGGGTATGGTCTTCTACAATGAGCAGTTCTTC
cdr3_aa: CASSFSGWTAGMVFYNEQFF

j_call: TRBJ1-1
v_call: TRBV3-1/TRBV3-2
d_call: TRBD1
clone_size: .
cdr3_nt: TGTGCCAGCAGCCCGTGGACAGGGAGGTTCGGTGAAGCTTTCTTT
cdr3_aa: CASSPWTGRFGEAFF

j_call: TRBJ2-1
v_call: TRBV7-9
d_call: TRBD2
clone_size: .
cdr3_nt: TGTGCCAGCAGCCCGACTAGCGGGCTTTTCAATGAGCAGTTCTTC
cdr3_aa: CASSPTSGLFNEQFF

j_call: TRBJ1-1
v_call: TRBV5-1
d_call: .
clone_size: .
cdr3_nt: TGCGCCAGCAGCTTGGCCGTATTGACGGGCACTGAAGCTTTCTTT
cdr3_aa: CASSLAVLTGTEAFF

j_call: TRBJ1-2
v_call: TRBV30
d_call: .
clone_size: .
cdr3_nt: TGTGCCTGGAGTGCCGGGAAATATGGCTACACCTTC
cdr3_aa: CAWSAGKYGYTF

j_call: TRBJ2-7
v_call: TRBV9
d_call: TRBD1
clone_size: .
cdr3_nt: TGTGCCAGCAGCACCCGACAGGGATCCGAGCAGTACTTC
cdr3_aa: CASSTRQGSEQYF

j_call: TRBJ2-7
v_call: TRBV7-9
d_call: .
clone_size: few
cdr3_nt: TGTGCCAGCAGCGCCAGGACAGTGAGCTCCTACGAGCAGTACTTC
cdr3_aa: CASSARTVSSYEQYF

j_call: TRBJ1-2
v_call: TRBV28
d_call: .
clone_size: .
cdr3_nt: TGTGCCAGCAGTTTATCAGGCCCGACCTATGGCTACACCTTC
cdr3_aa: CASSLSGPTYGYTF

j_call: TRBJ1-5
v_call: TRBV9
d_call: TRBD1
clone_size: .
cdr3_nt: TGTGCCAGCAGCGTAAGCCCGGGACAGGGACTGAATCAGCCCCAGCATTTT
cdr3_aa: CASSVSPGQGLNQPQHF

j_call: TRBJ2-1
v_call: TRBV4-2
d_call: .
clone_size: .
cdr3_nt: TGTGCCAGCAGCCACCTGGGAGACAACAATGAGCAGTTCTTC
cdr3_aa: CASSHLGDNNEQFF

j_call: TRBJ1-4
v_call: TRBV19
d_call: .
clone_size: .
cdr3_nt: TGTGCCAGTAGTAGGGGCTCGCCCGAAAAACTGTTTTTT
cdr3_aa: CASSRGSPEKLFF

j_call: TRBJ2-5
v_call: TRBV18
d_call: TRBD1
clone_size: once
cdr3_nt: TGTGCCAGCTCACCTGTCACAGGGGTCGGAGAGACCCAGTACTTC
cdr3_aa: CASSPVTGVGETQYF

j_call: TRBJ1-3
v_call: TRBV3-1/TRBV3-2
d_call: .
clone_size: once
cdr3_nt: TGTGCCAGCAGCCAAGATACGGGGTTCGCTGGAAACACCATATATTTT
cdr3_aa: CASSQDTGFAGNTIYF

j_call: TRBJ2-5
v_call: TRBV6-5
d_call: .
clone_size: once
cdr3_nt: TGTGCCAGCAGTTATTCCACAGGGTTCCAAGAGACCCAGTACTTC
cdr3_aa: CASSYSTGFQETQYF

j_call: TRBJ1-5
v_call: TRBV12-3/TRBV12-4
d_call: .
clone_size: .
cdr3_nt: TGTGCCAGCACCCCTGGGGAGCATCAGCCCCAGCATTTT
cdr3_aa: CASTPGEHQPQHF

j_call: TRBJ1-2
v_call: TRBV6-2/TRBV6-3
d_call: TRBD1
clone_size: .
cdr3_nt: TGTGCCAGCAGTCACAGGGGGGAGTATGGCTACACCTTC
cdr3_aa: CASSHRGEYGYTF

j_call: TRBJ2-6
v_call: TRBV5-5
d_call: TRBD1
clone_size: .
cdr3_nt: TGTGCCAGCAGCCAGGGGGCTTCTGGGGCCAACGTCCTGACTTTC
cdr3_aa: CASSQGASGANVLTF